Shown below are 3 T cell receptor beta chains from a single sample sequenced in a study of T cell responses to AZD1222 COVID-19 vaccine (dated by TCRdb to about 2021). Library preparation used the immunoSEQ multiplex PCR assay. The table was pulled from immuneACCESS by TCRdb, which kept in-frame rearrangements only. Such tables lose some clones; where checked, under half of the loss comes from unresolved V genes, and the rest has no known cause. For this sample the table gives 120,000 to 150,000 clones, of which 91% were detected only once. Of the sample, 1.1% to 1.5% is held by the ten largest clones. Taken with the paper, the label for time point translates to: baseline before first vaccination. This specimen consisted of peripheral blood, obtained on day 0 of AZD1222 vaccination. The receptors here all came from an adult in good health.

V and J are TRBV7-9 and TRBJ2-5, with D tentatively TRBD1 (6 bases). The V and J ends lost 6 bases and 4 bases respectively, with 21 bases between them. The CDR3 has 16 residues. From germline, CDR1 is SEHNR and CDR2 FQNEAQ (reference sequence). Written as DNA, the CDR3 is TGTGCCAGCAGTTCCATCGCCCGGGACACCTTAGAGACCCAGTACTTC. Translation gives CASSSIARDTLETQYF.

This clone was seen only once. The gene calls are TRBV13 and TRBJ1-4; D is uncertain. The ends were cut back, 2 bases at V and 5 bases at J, with 6 bases in the middle. This CDR3 has 13 amino acids. CDR1 is PRHDT and CDR2 is FYEKMQ in the germline V gene (reference sequence). The CDR3 nucleotides read TGTGCCAGCAGCTTACGTGGGAATGAAAAACTGTTTTTT. Amino acid sequence: CASSLRGNEKLFF.

The chain is built from TRBV3-1 (or the pseudogene TRBV3-2) and TRBJ1-4; 7 nucleotides agree with TRBD1. Germline V gives CDR1 LGHDT, CDR2 YNNKEL (reference sequence). Trimming took 2 bases from V and 0 from J; bases not matched to a gene: 3. The CDR3 has 16 amino acids. The CDR3: CASSQSTGATNEKLFF. Here the CDR3 DNA reads TGTGCCAGCAGCCAATCTACAGGGGCAACTAATGAAAAACTGTTTTTT.